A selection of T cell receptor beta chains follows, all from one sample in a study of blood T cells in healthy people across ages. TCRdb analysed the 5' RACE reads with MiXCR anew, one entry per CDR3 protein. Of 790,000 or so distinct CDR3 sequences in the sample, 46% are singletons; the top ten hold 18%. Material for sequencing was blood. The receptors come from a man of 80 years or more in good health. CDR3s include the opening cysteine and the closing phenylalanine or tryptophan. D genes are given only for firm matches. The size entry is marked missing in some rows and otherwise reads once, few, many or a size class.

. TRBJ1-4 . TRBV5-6 CASSLGDLGANEKLFF TGTGCCAGCAGCTTGGGGGACCTGGGAGCTAATGAAAAACTGTTTTTT
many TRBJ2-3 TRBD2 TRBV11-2 CASSLAGGLTDTQYF TGTGCCAGCAGCTTAGCGGGAGGGCTCACAGATACGCAGTATTTT
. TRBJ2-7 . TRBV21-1 CASSKRGTGEIDEQYF TGTGCCAGCAGCAAAAGGGGAACGGGAGAAATCGACGAGCAGTACTTC
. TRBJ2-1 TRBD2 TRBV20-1 CSAPGGASGRHYRNEQFF TGCAGTGCCCCGGGGGGGGCTAGCGGGAGACATTATAGGAATGAGCAGTTCTTC
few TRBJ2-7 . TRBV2 CASRPGQSPYEQYF TGTGCCAGCAGGCCGGGACAATCACCCTACGAGCAGTACTTC
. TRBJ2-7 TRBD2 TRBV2 CASSSASGGDHEQYF TGTGCCAGCAGCTCAGCTAGCGGGGGGGACCACGAGCAGTACTTC
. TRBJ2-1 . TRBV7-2 CTSSLGGTYYNEQFF TGTACCAGCAGCTTAGGAGGGACGTACTACAATGAGCAGTTCTTC
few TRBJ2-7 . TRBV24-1 CATSDLATPREQYF TGTGCCACCAGTGATTTGGCGACCCCGAGGGAGCAGTACTTC
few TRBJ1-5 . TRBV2 CASDVRRDQPQHF TGTGCCAGCGACGTACGAAGGGATCAGCCCCAGCATTTT
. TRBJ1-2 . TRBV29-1 CSDEGQSRSYGYTF TGCAGCGACGAAGGACAGTCCAGGAGCTATGGCTACACCTTC
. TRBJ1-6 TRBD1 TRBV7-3 CASSRDRAYNSPLHF TGTGCCAGCAGCCGGGACAGGGCCTATAATTCACCCCTCCACTTT
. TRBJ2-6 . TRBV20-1 CSARAPGLISGANVLTF TGCAGTGCTAGAGCCCCCGGGCTTATCTCTGGGGCCAACGTCCTGACTTTC
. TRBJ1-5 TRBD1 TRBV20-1 CSAGGYSRGRNQPQHF TGCAGTGCTGGGGGATATTCCAGGGGGCGAAATCAGCCCCAGCATTTT
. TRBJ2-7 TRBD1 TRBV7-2 CASSIGGSSYEQYF TGTGCCAGCAGCATAGGGGGCAGCTCCTACGAGCAGTACTTC
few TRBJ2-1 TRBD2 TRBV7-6 CASSLDGSGSNEQFF TGTGCCAGCAGCTTAGATGGTAGCGGGAGCAATGAGCAGTTCTTC
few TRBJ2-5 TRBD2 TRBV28 CASSKPGTSGRGLVQETQYF TGTGCCAGCAGTAAACCCGGGACTAGCGGGAGGGGGCTGGTCCAAGAGACCCAGTACTTC
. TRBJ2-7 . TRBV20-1 CSADPAGTYSSYEQYF TGCAGTGCTGACCCCGCCGGGACGTATAGCTCCTACGAGCAGTACTTC
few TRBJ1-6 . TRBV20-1 CSARVRGPHLHF TGCAGTGCTAGAGTCCGGGGACCTCACCTCCACTTT
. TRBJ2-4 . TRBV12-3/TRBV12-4 CASSLQGTKNIQYF TGTGCCAGCAGTTTACAGGGGACCAAAAACATTCAGTACTTC
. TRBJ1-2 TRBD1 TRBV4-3 CASSQGRRQGVGYGYTF TGCGCCAGCAGCCAAGGGCGACGACAGGGTGTGGGCTATGGCTACACCTTC
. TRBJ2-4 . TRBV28 CASSFSRDTGGYIQYF TGTGCCAGCAGTTTTAGCCGGGACACAGGAGGGTACATTCAGTACTTC
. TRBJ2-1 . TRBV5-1 CASSLTAPNYNEQFF TGCGCCAGCAGCTTGACAGCTCCCAACTACAATGAGCAGTTCTTC
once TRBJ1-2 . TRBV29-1 CSVEPVEWTSGYTF TGCAGCGTAGAGCCGGTGGAGTGGACGTCTGGCTACACCTTC
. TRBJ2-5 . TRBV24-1 CATSDLGGEQYF TGTGCCACCAGTGATTTAGGCGGTGAGCAGTACTTC
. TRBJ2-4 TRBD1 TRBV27 CASSSGTAGNIQYF TGTGCCAGCAGTTCGGGGACAGCTGGAAACATTCAGTACTTC
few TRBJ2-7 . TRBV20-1 CSAREADPHEQYF TGCAGTGCTAGAGAGGCCGATCCGCACGAGCAGTACTTC
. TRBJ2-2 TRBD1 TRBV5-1 CASSQGTGFGQRSTGELFF TGCGCCAGCAGCCAAGGGACAGGGTTTGGCCAGCGTAGCACCGGGGAGCTGTTTTTT
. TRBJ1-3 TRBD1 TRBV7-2 CASSATGGGGNTIYF TGTGCCAGCAGCGCCACAGGGGGAGGTGGAAACACCATATATTTT
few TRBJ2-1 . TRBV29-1 CSVKTGSYNEQFF TGCAGCGTCAAGACAGGCTCCTACAATGAGCAGTTCTTC
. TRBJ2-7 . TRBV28 CASSPRSVLSSYEQYF TGTGCCAGCAGCCCGCGCTCGGTTTTAAGCTCCTACGAGCAGTACTTC
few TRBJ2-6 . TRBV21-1 CASSMLPSFSGANVLTF TGTGCCAGCAGCATGCTCCCATCCTTCTCTGGGGCCAACGTCCTGACTTTC
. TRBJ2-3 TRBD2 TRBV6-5 CASRLKAGRTDTQYF TGTGCCAGCAGACTCAAAGCGGGACGCACAGATACGCAGTATTTT
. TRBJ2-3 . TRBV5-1 CASSYRTSQSPDTQYF TGCGCCAGCAGCTATAGGACCTCACAATCCCCAGATACGCAGTATTTT
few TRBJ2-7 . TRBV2 CASSVAEYEQYF TGTGCCAGCAGTGTGGCAGAATACGAGCAGTACTTC
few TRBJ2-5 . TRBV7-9 CASSFLQGVETQYF TGTGCCAGCAGCTTCCTACAGGGAGTAGAGACCCAGTACTTC